What follows are 28 T cell receptor beta chains derived from one specimen sequenced in a study of identical twins (dated by TCRdb to 2016 to 2017). To prepare the library, 5' RACE was applied. These reads were obtained on an Illumina HiSeq 2000. TCRdb redid the processing of the public reads, applying fastp at Q25 and MiXCR, and retained in-frame beta chains. For every CDR3 protein sequence, its rows merge into one entry that carries the most common genes and DNA. For this sample there are 450,000 or so distinct CDR3 sequences; less than 20% appear just once. In total, the top ten clones hold more than 10% of the sample. The sequenced material came from naive T cells sorted from blood. The cell subset or site label here, explained by the study, means: cells isolated with a human naive T-cell isolation kit. The receptors come from a man between 50 and 59 years old in good health.

The chain is built from TRBV3-1 and TRBJ2-4, with a tentative D call TRBD1 (6 bases). CDR3 length equals 13 residues. V lost 1 base to trimming and J lost 7 bases, with 8 bases between them. In germline, CDR1 is LGHDT, CDR2 YNNKEL (reference sequence). The CDR3 here is CASSQGGPNIQYF. In DNA form, the CDR3 reads TGTGCCAGCAGCCAAGGGGGGCCCAACATTCAGTACTTC. The variable domain in full, with the rest retrieved from reference TRBV3-1 and TRBJ2-4, is DTAVSQTPKYLVTQMGNDKSIKCEQNLGHDTMYWYKQDSKKFLKIMFSYNNKELIINETVPNRFSPKSPDKAHLNLHINSLELGDSAVYFCASSQGGPNIQYFGAGTRLSVL.

A word on this clonotype: One end of the junction does not line up with germline, which may come from a read error. The chain couples TRBV7-7 to TRBJ2-1, with 8 bases that match TRBD1. Germline CDR1 reads SSHAT; CDR2 reads FNYEAQ (reference sequence). CDR3 length: 13 residues. The CDR3 reads CASSSTGANEQFF. The CDR3 DNA sequence: TGTGCTAGCAGCTCGACAGGGGCCAATGAGCAGTTCTTC.

In its sample, this clonotype was seen a few times. In nucleotides, the CDR3 is TGCAGTGCTCAACCTGGCGGGGGTAGCCTCAAAGAGACCCAGTACTTC. It specifies CSAQPGGGSLKETQYF. The chain recombines TRBV20-1 with TRBJ2-5; 7 bases match TRBD2. The CDR3 sequence is 16 residues long. J gave up 3 bases and V 5 bases, and 15 bases lay outside the gene matches. Germline CDR1 DFQATT, CDR2 SNEGSKA (reference sequence).

The chain links TRBV5-1 to TRBJ2-2; the D gene is possibly TRBD2 (7 bases). Trimming cost V 2 bases and J 7 bases, with 15 bases left between them. CDR1 and CDR2 (germline): SGHRS, YFSETQ. The CDR3 loop spans 15 amino acids. CDR3 DNA: TGCGCCAGCAGCTTACCGGGGGGCCCGATCGGGGAGCTGTTTTTT. As protein: CASSLPGGPIGELFF.

This chain uses TRBV3-1 with TRBJ2-7, with D unresolved. The CDR3 sequence is 13 residues long. Deletions cut 0 bases from V and 3 bases from J, with 6 bases between. The germline gives CDR1 LGHDT, CDR2 YNNKEL (reference sequence). The CDR3 spells CASSQDVRYEQYF. CDR3 coding DNA: TGTGCCAGCAGCCAAGATGTACGCTACGAGCAGTACTTC.

The chain carries TRBV11-2 and TRBJ2-3; TRBD2 aligns across 7 bases. CDR1 SGHAT and CDR2 FQNNGV come from the germline V gene. The J segment lost 3 bases and the V segment lost 5 bases, leaving 17 bases of the junction unmatched. This CDR3 is built from 18 residues. The CDR3 sequence: CASSTPRPLRGWTDTQYF. CDR3 bases: TGTGCCAGCAGCACTCCCCGACCCCTGCGGGGGTGGACAGATACGCAGTATTTT.

The chain has TRBV12-3 or TRBV12-4 and TRBJ1-5; no clear D. V lost 3 bases, J lost 9 bases, and 12 bases lay in between. CDR3 length: 13 amino acids. CDR3 DNA sequence: TGTGCCAGCAGTTTTCAGGAAGCGGGGCCCCAGCATTTT. This encodes CASSFQEAGPQHF.

Here the CDR3 DNA reads TGTGCCATCAGTAAACAGGGAATGAATGAAAAACTGTTTTTT. Amino acid sequence: CAISKQGMNEKLFF. V and J are TRBV10-3 and TRBJ1-4, with a tentative D call TRBD1 (6 bases). Trimming cost V 5 bases and J 5 bases, with 12 bases left between them. The CDR3 has 14 amino acids. Looked up from germline, CDR1 is ENHRY and CDR2 is SYGVKD.

The J gene is TRBJ2-7, the V gene TRBV29-1; D not certain. This CDR3 is 12 amino acids long. Trimming stripped 5 bases from V and 3 bases from J, with 11 bases between. The V gene's germline CDR1 is SQVTM and CDR2 ANQGSEA. CDR3 bases: TGCAGCGTTTTATGGGCGAACTACGAGCAGTACTTC. Translated, it gives CSVLWANYEQYF.

This clonotype came up a few times. For the CDR3, the DNA is TGCAGCGTCTACAGGGGGAGCTCCTACAATGAGCAGTTCTTC. As protein: CSVYRGSSYNEQFF. This sequence joins TRBV29-1 and TRBJ2-1; 8 positions agree with TRBD1. Germline loops: CDR1 SQVTM, CDR2 ANQGSEA. CDR3 length: 14 amino acids. The trim removed 6 bases at V and 0 bases at J, leaving 4 bases unmatched.

This clonotype was detected ten times or more. The chain links TRBV28 to TRBJ1-5; no reliable D call. Germline V gene lookup returns CDR1 MDHEN and CDR2 SYDVKM. The CDR3 runs 14 residues. Trimming removed 3 bases from V and 0 bases from J, with 6 bases in between. CDR3 loop: CASSLVYSNQPQHF. In DNA, the CDR3 is TGTGCCAGCAGTTTGGTCTATAGCAATCAGCCCCAGCATTTT.

The rearrangement joins TRBV9 to TRBJ1-3; TRBD1 might be the D (6 bases). CDR3 length equals 13 residues. CDR1 is SGDLS and CDR2 is YYNGEE in the germline V gene. V lost 4 bases and J 4 bases, leaving 9 bases between the germline ends. The CDR3 DNA reads as TGTGCCAGCAGCACCGGGACAGGAAACACCATATATTTT. Amino acid sequence: CASSTGTGNTIYF.

This clonotype was recorded many times. CDR3 nucleotides: TGTGCCAGCAGTCTGACAGAGACCAACACTGAAGCTTTCTTT. Protein product: CASSLTETNTEAFF. The J gene is TRBJ1-1, the V gene TRBV6-2 or TRBV6-3, with D perhaps TRBD1 (5 bases). V lost 5 bases to trimming and J lost 2 bases, with 12 bases between them. This CDR3 region has 14 residues. Germline V CDR1 and CDR2: MNHEY, SVGEGT.

This clonotype was counted ten times or more. This chain links TRBV20-1 with TRBJ2-5; no firm D call. V was shortened by 0 bases and J by 3 bases, with 8 bases between the two germline ends. The CDR3 consists of 13 residues. CDR1 and CDR2 (germline): DFQATT, SNEGSKA (reference sequence). DNA of the CDR3: TGCAGTGCTAGAGATTATAGCAAAGAGACCCAGTACTTC. Translating it yields CSARDYSKETQYF.

This chain connects TRBV6-1 to TRBJ2-1; 10 nucleotides line up with TRBD2. Germline loops: CDR1 MNHNS, CDR2 SASEGT. V shed 6 bases, J shed 6 bases, and the junction held 5 bases outside the gene matches. This CDR3 is built from 14 residues. The CDR3 sequence: CASSEREGRNEQFF. The CDR3 bases are TGTGCCAGCAGCGAGCGGGAGGGCCGCAATGAGCAGTTCTTC.

V usage is TRBV6-2 or TRBV6-3 and J usage is TRBJ2-3; tentative D call: TRBD1 (6 bases). With 2 bases removed from V and 0 bases from J, the gap between germline ends came to 15 bases. Germline V gene sequence: CDR1 MNHEY, CDR2 SVGEGT. This CDR3 has 17 amino acids. CDR3 residues: CASSYEPGTKSTDTQYF. The DNA for the CDR3 is TGTGCCAGCAGTTACGAACCGGGGACAAAGAGCACAGATACGCAGTATTTT.

This clonotype has just a few counts. The CDR3 spells CSARVGGKSYEQYF. The CDR3 DNA reads TGCAGTGCTAGAGTTGGTGGGAAGAGCTACGAGCAGTACTTC. The chain joins TRBV20-1 to TRBJ2-7; D remains unclear. CDR3 length: 14 residues. The germline gives CDR1 DFQATT, CDR2 SNEGSKA (reference sequence). V was trimmed by 1 base and J by 3 bases, leaving 13 bases between them.

This clonotype was seen at least ten times. This chain uses TRBV28 with TRBJ2-7, with D perhaps TRBD1 (5 bases). Looked up from germline, CDR1 is MDHEN and CDR2 is SYDVKM. The CDR3 extends over 16 amino acids. V shed 5 bases and J shed 1 base, with 18 bases lying between them. Here the CDR3 reads CASSLSTRAGSYEQYF. The CDR3, as DNA: TGTGCCAGCAGTCTTTCGACCAGAGCAGGGTCCTACGAGCAGTACTTC.

This clonotype was seen repeatedly, ten times or more. This chain connects TRBV29-1 to TRBJ2-1; 13 bases line up with TRBD2. Germline CDR1 is SQVTM and CDR2 is ANQGSEA. CDR3 length: 16 residues. V lost 3 bases, J lost 0 bases, and 2 bases stayed unmatched. The CDR3 coding sequence is TGCAGCGTTGAGGGACTAGCGGGGAGCTCCTACAATGAGCAGTTCTTC. Residues: CSVEGLAGSSYNEQFF.

The CDR3 region has the DNA TGTGCCAGCAGTATCGAGACAGGGCCCACGAACACCGGGGAGCTGTTTTTT. Protein: CASSIETGPTNTGELFF. The rearrangement uses TRBV6-5 and TRBJ2-2; TRBD1 agrees at 7 bases. Germline values: CDR1 MNHEY, CDR2 SVGAGI. This CDR3 contains 17 residues. After removal of 5 bases from V and 0 bases from J, the junction contained 9 bases not matched to a gene.

CDR3 region: CASSPLGGYNEQFF. The DNA for the CDR3 is TGTGCCAGCAGCCCCCTGGGCGGCTACAATGAGCAGTTCTTC. The chain uses TRBV7-6 and TRBJ2-1; unclear D gene. The CDR3 is 14 amino acids. Germline-derived CDR1 and CDR2 are SGHVS and FNYEAQ. The ends were cut back, 5 bases at V and 3 bases at J, with 11 bases in the middle.

This clonotype was counted ten times or more. The chain is built from TRBV12-3 or TRBV12-4 and TRBJ1-5; D not certain. This CDR3 is 16 amino acids long. Between the trimmed V and J ends, which lost 2 bases and 2 bases, there was a span of 13 bases. The CDR3: CASSLMGRVGNQPQHF. CDR3 DNA sequence: TGTGCCAGCAGTTTAATGGGTAGGGTCGGCAATCAGCCCCAGCATTTT.

This chain joins TRBV12-3 or TRBV12-4 and TRBJ2-4, with a possible D match to TRBD1 (6 bases). The CDR3 totals 13 residues. Deletions cut 8 bases from V and 0 bases from J, with 8 bases between. The CDR3 DNA is TGTGCCAGCGAGGGGGAAGCCAAAAACATTCAGTACTTC. Translated, it gives CASEGEAKNIQYF.

This clonotype was seen repeatedly, ten times or more. The chain has TRBV6-5 and TRBJ2-2; a possible D gene is TRBD2 (6 bases). CDR1 MNHEY and CDR2 SVGAGI come from the germline V gene. The CDR3 extends over 16 amino acids. V lost 2 bases and J 1 base, leaving 11 bases between the germline ends. CDR3 residues: CASSYGPAGNTGELFF. In nucleotides, the CDR3 is TGTGCCAGCAGTTACGGGCCAGCGGGGAACACCGGGGAGCTGTTTTTT.

The CDR3 loop is CASRPVGADTQYF. The CDR3 DNA sequence: TGCGCCAGCAGGCCCGTGGGGGCAGATACGCAGTATTTT. V gene TRBV5-1 combines with J gene TRBJ2-3, with D possibly called TRBD1 or TRBD2 (5 bases each). Trimming stripped 5 bases from V and 4 bases from J, with 11 bases between. The CDR3 covers 13 residues. Germline V gene sequence: CDR1 SGHRS, CDR2 YFSETQ. The full variable domain, rest sourced from reference TRBV5-1 and TRBJ2-3, is KAGVTQTPRYLIKTRGQQVTLSCSPISGHRSVSWYQQTPGQGLQFLFEYFSETQRNKGNFPGRFSGRQFSNSRSEMNVSTLELGDSALYLCASRPVGADTQYFGPGTRLTVL.

The CDR3 DNA reads TGCAGTGCTAGTATGCCCCCGAATGAGCAGTTCTTC. It yields the protein CSASMPPNEQFF. The chain links TRBV20-1 to TRBJ2-1, with D unclear. V was clipped by 3 bases and J by 7 bases, with 10 bases between them. Per germline, CDR1 DFQATT and CDR2 SNEGSKA (reference sequence). CDR3 size: 12 residues.

This chain joins TRBV7-3 and TRBJ2-2, with D hard to call. Germline assignment: CDR1 SGHTA and CDR2 FQGTGA. CDR3 size: 15 residues. V lost 5 bases to trimming and J lost 4 bases, with 14 bases between them. For the CDR3, the DNA is TGTGCCAGCAGCCTGACCCTTTCGGGCACCGGGGAGCTGTTTTTT. It specifies CASSLTLSGTGELFF.

The J gene is TRBJ1-5, the V gene TRBV5-5; the match to TRBD1 covers 7 bases. CDR3 size: 15 residues. Germline V gene data show CDR1 as SGHKS and CDR2 as YYEKEE (reference sequence). The ends lost 1 base at V and 7 bases at J; junction bases unmatched: 8. The CDR3 DNA is TGTGCCAGCAGCTTGAAAGGGGGCGCGGGGCAGCCCCAGCATTTT. This sequence encodes CASSLKGGAGQPQHF.